These 6 T cell receptor beta chains share one sample of origin, sequenced in a study of T cells in Graves' hyperthyroidism and ophthalmopathy. The TCR beta CDR3 regions underwent amplification using RNA transcripts as the source. During a first-round RT-PCR of the TCR CDR3, the HTBI primer set was used. Using its own MiXCR run on the multiplex PCR reads, TCRdb lists one record per CDR3 protein. Found here are around 250,000 distinct CDR3 sequences, about 15% of them singletons; the top ten hold less than 15%. Material for sequencing was blood. The receptor set was obtained from a woman in her 40s with Graves' hyperthyroidism that later progressed to Graves' ophthalmopathy.

This clonotype occurred many times. The CDR3 nucleotides are TGTGCCAGCAGTTATTATGAGCGGAAGGCAGATACGCAGTATTTT. Translated: CASSYYERKADTQYF. The gene calls are TRBV12-3 or TRBV12-4 and TRBJ2-3; weak D call: TRBD2 (5 bases). The CDR3 contains 15 residues. The V end lost 4 bases, the J end lost 4 bases, and 15 bases lay between the germline ends.

This clonotype was seen a handful of times. Given the absence of the conserved phenylalanine or tryptophan at the CDR3 end, a read error is likely. The CDR3 bases are TGTGCCAGTAGTATAGGTTGGTTCCCGGACAGGGGGACCGGGGAGCTGTTTATT. Its protein is CASSIGWFPDRGTGELFI. This chain links TRBV19 with TRBJ2-2, with 10 bases lining up with TRBD1. Trimming cost V 1 base and J 5 bases; bases outside gene matches: 10. CDR1 and CDR2 (germline): LNHDA, SQIVND (reference sequence). The CDR3 is made up of 18 amino acids.

This clonotype was counted ten times or more. The V call is TRBV6-1, the J call TRBJ2-7; tentatively, D is TRBD2 (6 bases). CDR3 length: 16 residues. Trimming shortened V by 2 bases and J by 2 bases, and 16 bases separated the two germline ends. The germline V gene encodes CDR1 MNHNS and CDR2 SASEGT. As DNA, the CDR3 is TGTGCCAGCAGTGAATTGGAGGGAGTTAGGACCTACGAGCAGTACTTC. Amino acid sequence: CASSELEGVRTYEQYF.

The V gene is TRBV20-1, the J gene TRBJ1-6; D is ambiguous. V was trimmed by 3 bases and J by 1 base, leaving 4 bases between them. Per the germline V gene, CDR1 is DFQATT and CDR2 is SNEGSKA (reference sequence). The CDR3 runs 13 residues. The CDR3 loop reads CSARVSYNSPLHF. CDR3 coding DNA: TGCAGTGCTAGGGTATCCTATAATTCACCCCTCCACTTT.

At least ten counts were recorded for this clonotype. The chain recombines TRBV27 with TRBJ2-1; 7 bases line up with TRBD2. V gave up 5 bases and J gave up 4 bases; unmatched junction bases: 17. The CDR3 has 18 amino acids. Germline CDR1 MNHEY, CDR2 SMNVEV (reference sequence). The CDR3 DNA sequence: TGTGCCAGCAGTATATTGCCGAAAACAGCGGGAACGTACAATGAGCAGTTCTTC. Translating gives CASSILPKTAGTYNEQFF.

This clonotype occurred many times. The gene calls are TRBV19 and TRBJ2-6; 10 nucleotides line up with TRBD1. Trimming at V came to 3 bases and at J to 0 bases, leaving 5 bases not matched to a gene. The CDR3 is 18 amino acids. The germline V gene encodes CDR1 LNHDA and CDR2 SQIVND (reference sequence). The CDR3 nucleotides read TGTGCCAGTAGTATCGGGACAGGGGATCCCTCTGGGGCCAACGTCCTGACTTTC. Translated: CASSIGTGDPSGANVLTF.